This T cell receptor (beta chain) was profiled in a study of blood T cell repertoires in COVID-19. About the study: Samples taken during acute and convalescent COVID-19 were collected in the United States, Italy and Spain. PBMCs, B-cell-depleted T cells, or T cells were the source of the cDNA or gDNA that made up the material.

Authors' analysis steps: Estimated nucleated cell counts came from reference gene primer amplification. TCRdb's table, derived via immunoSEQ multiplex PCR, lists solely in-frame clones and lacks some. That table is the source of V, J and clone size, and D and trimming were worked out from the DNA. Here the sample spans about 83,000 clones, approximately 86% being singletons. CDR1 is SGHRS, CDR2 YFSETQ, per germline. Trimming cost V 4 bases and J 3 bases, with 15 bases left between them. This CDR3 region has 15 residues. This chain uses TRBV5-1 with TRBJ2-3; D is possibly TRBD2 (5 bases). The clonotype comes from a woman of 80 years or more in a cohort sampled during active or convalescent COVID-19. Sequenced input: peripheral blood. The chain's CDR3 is CASSPRGLSTDTQYF. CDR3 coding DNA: TGCGCCAGCAGCCCACGAGGACTCTCGACAGATACGCAGTATTTT.